This passage covers 2 T cell receptor beta chains from one sample sequenced in a study of blood T cell repertoires in COVID-19. TCRdb's table, derived via immunoSEQ multiplex PCR, lists solely in-frame clones and lacks some. The sample includes roughly 220,000 clones, 80% to 90% of them seen just once. Sequences were obtained from peripheral blood. Source of these receptors: a man younger than 40 with active or convalescent COVID-19.

The CDR3 bases are TGTGCCAGCAGCCAAGACGGGTCCTATGGCTACACCTTC. Amino acids: CASSQDGSYGYTF. The chain is built from TRBV3-1 (or the pseudogene TRBV3-2) and TRBJ1-2; D is undetermined. The CDR3 has 13 residues. Germline-derived CDR1 and CDR2 are LGHDT and YNNKEL (reference sequence). Trimming cost V 0 bases and J 4 bases, with 6 bases left between them.

The rearrangement uses TRBV29-1 and TRBJ2-7; tentatively, D is TRBD2 (6 bases). CDR3 length: 12 amino acids. Germline V lookup: CDR1 SQVTM, CDR2 ANQGSEA. Trimming left V 7 bases short and J 5 bases short, with 15 bases between. The CDR3 reads CSATSRVHEQYF. The DNA of the CDR3 is TGCAGCGCGACTAGTAGGGTCCACGAGCAGTACTTC.